The subject of this entry is one T cell receptor (beta chain). The entry originates in a study of blood T cell repertoires in COVID-19. Turning to the study itself: COVID-19 samples, acute and convalescent, were from the United States, Italy and Spain. T cells, B-cell-depleted T cells, or PBMCs provided the cDNA or gDNA that served as material.

V lost 3 bases, J lost 6 bases, and 9 bases stayed unmatched. The CDR3 is made up of 16 amino acids. Per the germline V gene, CDR1 is DFQATT and CDR2 is SNEGSKA (reference sequence). Original processing methods: The assay estimated nucleated cells by amplifying reference gene primers. Generated by immunoSEQ multiplex PCR, the TCRdb table keeps only in-frame clones and is missing some. The V and J calls and clone size come from that table; D and trimming were worked out from the DNA. The table has 110,000 to 150,000 clones, 84% seen once. The sequenced sample was peripheral blood. This chain connects TRBV20-1 to TRBJ2-4; 12 bases are shared with TRBD2. The TCR comes from an elderly woman in a cohort sampled during active or convalescent COVID-19. CDR3 loop: CSASLPGLAGGNIQYF. The DNA of the CDR3 is TGCAGTGCTAGTCTCCCGGGACTAGCGGGCGGAAACATTCAGTACTTC.